This T cell receptor beta chain was observed in a study of blood T cell repertoires in COVID-19. Study-wide background: The analysed material was cDNA or gDNA that came from T cells, B-cell-depleted T cells, or PBMCs.

Per the authors' pipeline: Quantification of nucleated cells was approximated via reference gene primer amplification. The protocol was immunoSEQ multiplex PCR, while the TCRdb copy is restricted to in-frame clones and leaves out a portion. V, J and clone size were drawn from that table, and D and trimming were deduced from the DNA. Altogether 90,000 to 110,000 clones are present, around 84% being singletons, with the ten largest covering 15% to 17%. Germline V lookup: CDR1 SGHNT, CDR2 YYREEE (reference sequence). Trimming removed 4 bases from V and 6 bases from J; junction bases left unmatched: 7. CDR3 length: 15 amino acids.

Input material: peripheral blood. The chain combines TRBV5-4 with TRBJ2-1; 10 bases are shared with TRBD2. This TCR came from a woman older than 75 with acute or convalescent COVID-19. Written as DNA, the CDR3 is TGTGCCAGCAGCCCCTTAGCGGGAGGAGCCAATGAGCAGTTCTTC. Translation: CASSPLAGGANEQFF.